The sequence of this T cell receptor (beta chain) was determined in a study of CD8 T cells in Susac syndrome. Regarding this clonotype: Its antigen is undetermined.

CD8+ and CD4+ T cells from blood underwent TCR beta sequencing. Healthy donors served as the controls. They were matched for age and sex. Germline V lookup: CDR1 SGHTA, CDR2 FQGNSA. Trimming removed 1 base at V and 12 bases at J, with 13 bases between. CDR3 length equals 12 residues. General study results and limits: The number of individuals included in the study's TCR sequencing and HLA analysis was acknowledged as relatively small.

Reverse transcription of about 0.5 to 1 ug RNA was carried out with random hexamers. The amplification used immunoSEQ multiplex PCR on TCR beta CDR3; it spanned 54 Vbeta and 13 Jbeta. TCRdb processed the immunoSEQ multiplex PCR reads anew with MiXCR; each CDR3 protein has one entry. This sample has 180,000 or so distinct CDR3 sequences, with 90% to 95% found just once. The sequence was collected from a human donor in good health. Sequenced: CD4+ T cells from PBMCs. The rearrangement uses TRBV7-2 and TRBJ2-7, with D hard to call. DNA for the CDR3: TGTGCCAGCAGCTTAGAAGTGGGCTTCAGGTACTTC. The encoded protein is CASSLEVGFRYF.